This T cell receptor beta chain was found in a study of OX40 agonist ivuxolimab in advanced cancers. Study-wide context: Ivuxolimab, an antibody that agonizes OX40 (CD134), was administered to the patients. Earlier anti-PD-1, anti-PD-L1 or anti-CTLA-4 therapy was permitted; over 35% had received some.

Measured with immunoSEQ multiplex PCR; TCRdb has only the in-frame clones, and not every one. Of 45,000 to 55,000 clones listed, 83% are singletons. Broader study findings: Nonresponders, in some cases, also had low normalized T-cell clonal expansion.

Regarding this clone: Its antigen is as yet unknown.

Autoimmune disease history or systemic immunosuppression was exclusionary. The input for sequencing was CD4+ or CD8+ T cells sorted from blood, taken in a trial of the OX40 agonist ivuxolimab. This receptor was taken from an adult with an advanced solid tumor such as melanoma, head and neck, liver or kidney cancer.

CDR3 in amino acids: CASSLAAGTYNEQFF. CDR3 bases: TGTGCCAGCAGCTTAGCAGCGGGGACTTACAATGAGCAGTTCTTC. The chain employs TRBV7-2 and TRBJ2-1, with TRBD2 matching 7 bases. CDR3 length: 15 residues. The germline V gene encodes CDR1 SGHTA and CDR2 FQGNSA. Trimming at V came to 0 bases and at J to 4 bases, leaving 3 bases not matched to a gene. Full variable domain (remainder filled in from reference TRBV7-2 and TRBJ2-1): GAGVSQSPSNKVTEKGKDVELRCDPISGHTALYWYRQSLGQGLEFLIYFQGNSAPDKSGLPSDRFSAERTGGSVSTLTIQRTQQEDSAVYLCASSLAAGTYNEQFFGPGTRLTVL.